This T cell receptor (beta chain) stems from a study of response to subunit inactivated influenza vaccine. Findings of the study overall: Each seasonal influenza vaccination recruits few new T cells, the authors suggested.

In TCRdb, the RT-PCR reads were re-called with MiXCR into one record per CDR3 protein. The sample carries fewer than 650,000 distinct CDR3 sequences, 10% to 15% recorded once. Germline V CDR1 and CDR2: ENHRY, SYGVKD. Between the trimmed V and J ends, which lost 3 bases and 0 bases, there was a span of 6 bases. The CDR3 has 15 amino acids. Points on this clonotype: Its antigen is undetermined.

This TCR was recovered from a man aged 50-59 years who received an inactivated influenza vaccine. This specimen consisted of PBMCs from blood, obtained about 6 weeks after vaccination. This chain links TRBV10-3 with TRBJ2-6; no firm D call. CDR3 protein: CAISDQGSGANVLTF. CDR3 DNA sequence: TGTGCCATCAGTGATCAAGGCTCTGGGGCCAACGTCCTGACTTTC.